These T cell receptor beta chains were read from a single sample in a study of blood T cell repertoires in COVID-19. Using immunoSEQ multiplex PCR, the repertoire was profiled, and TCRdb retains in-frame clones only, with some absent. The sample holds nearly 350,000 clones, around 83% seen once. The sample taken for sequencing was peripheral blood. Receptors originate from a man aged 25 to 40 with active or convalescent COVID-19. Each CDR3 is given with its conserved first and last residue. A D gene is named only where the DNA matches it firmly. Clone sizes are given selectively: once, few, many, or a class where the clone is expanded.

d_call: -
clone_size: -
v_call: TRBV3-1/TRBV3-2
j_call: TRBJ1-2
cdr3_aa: CASSPRQAIIGYTF
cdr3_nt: TGTGCCAGCAGCCCCCGACAGGCGATTATCGGCTACACCTTC

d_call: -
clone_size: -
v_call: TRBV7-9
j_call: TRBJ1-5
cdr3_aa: CASSTSADEGDQPQHF
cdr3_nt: TGTGCCAGCAGCACCTCCGCGGACGAAGGGGATCAGCCCCAGCATTTT

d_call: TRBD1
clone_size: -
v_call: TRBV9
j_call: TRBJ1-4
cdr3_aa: CASSVATGSGEKLFF
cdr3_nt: TGTGCCAGCAGCGTAGCGACAGGGTCGGGGGAAAAACTGTTTTTT

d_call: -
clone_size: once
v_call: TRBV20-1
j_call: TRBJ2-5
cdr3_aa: CSASMSGQETQYF
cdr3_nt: TGCAGTGCTAGTATGAGCGGCCAAGAGACCCAGTACTTC

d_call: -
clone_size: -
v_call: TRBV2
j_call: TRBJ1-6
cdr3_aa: CASTEEGANSPLHF
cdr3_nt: TGTGCCAGCACCGAGGAAGGGGCTAATTCACCCCTCCACTTT

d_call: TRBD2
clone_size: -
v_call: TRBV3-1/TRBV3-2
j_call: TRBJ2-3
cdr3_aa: CASSRGGVGTSGRYTDTQYF
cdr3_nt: TGTGCCAGCAGCCGAGGGGGGGTTGGGACTAGCGGACGATACACAGATACGCAGTATTTT

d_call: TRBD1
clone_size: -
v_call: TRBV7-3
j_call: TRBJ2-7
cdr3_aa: CASSQQGVGYEQYF
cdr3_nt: TGTGCCAGCAGCCAACAGGGGGTCGGCTACGAGCAGTACTTC

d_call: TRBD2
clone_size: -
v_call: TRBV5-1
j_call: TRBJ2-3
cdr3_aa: CASRSPGLAGGRGTDTQYF
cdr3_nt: TGCGCCAGCAGATCACCGGGACTAGCGGGAGGCCGTGGCACAGATACGCAGTATTTT

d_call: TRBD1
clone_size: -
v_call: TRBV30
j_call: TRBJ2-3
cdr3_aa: CAWQWTGVSDTQYF
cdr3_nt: TGTGCCTGGCAGTGGACAGGGGTATCAGATACGCAGTATTTT

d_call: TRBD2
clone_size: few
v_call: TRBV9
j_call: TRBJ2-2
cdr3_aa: CASSSSGSGELFF
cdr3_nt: TGTGCCAGCAGCAGTAGCGGGTCCGGGGAGCTGTTTTTT

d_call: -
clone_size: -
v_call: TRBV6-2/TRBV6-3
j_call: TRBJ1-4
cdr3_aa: CASSSGSTANEKLFF
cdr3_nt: TGTGCCAGCAGTTCGGGAAGCACTGCTAATGAAAAACTGTTTTTT

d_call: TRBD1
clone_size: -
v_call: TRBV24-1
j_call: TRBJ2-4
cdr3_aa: CATSDPRTGGLDIQYF
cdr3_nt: TGTGCCACCAGTGACCCACGGACAGGGGGCTTGGACATTCAGTACTTC

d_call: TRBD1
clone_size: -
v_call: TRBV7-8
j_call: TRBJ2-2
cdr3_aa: CASSLSSQGAPTGELFF
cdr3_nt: TGTGCCAGCAGCCTCTCGTCACAGGGGGCGCCGACCGGGGAGCTGTTTTTT

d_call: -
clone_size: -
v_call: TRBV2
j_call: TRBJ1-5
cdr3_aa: CASHDNRRNQPQHF
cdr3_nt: TGTGCCAGCCACGACAATAGGCGCAATCAGCCCCAGCATTTT

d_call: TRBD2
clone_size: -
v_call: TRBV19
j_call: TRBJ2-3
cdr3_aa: CASSPWGAGGTDTQYF
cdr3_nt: TGTGCCAGTAGTCCCTGGGGAGCGGGGGGGACAGATACGCAGTATTTT

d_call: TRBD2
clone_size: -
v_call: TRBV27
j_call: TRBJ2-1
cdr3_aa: CASSLAGGYYNEQFF
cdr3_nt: TGTGCCAGCAGTTTGGCGGGAGGGTATTACAATGAGCAGTTCTTC

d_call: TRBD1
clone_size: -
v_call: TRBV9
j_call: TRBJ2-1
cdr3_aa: CASSVRDRSYNEQFF
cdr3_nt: TGTGCCAGCAGCGTCCGGGACAGGAGCTACAATGAGCAGTTCTTC

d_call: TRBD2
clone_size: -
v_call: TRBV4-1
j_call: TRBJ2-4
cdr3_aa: CASSPGLAGGPVKNIQYF
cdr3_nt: TGCGCCAGCAGCCCGGGACTAGCGGGAGGGCCGGTCAAAAACATTCAGTACTTC

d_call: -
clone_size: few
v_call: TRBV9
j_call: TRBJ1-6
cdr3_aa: CASSQAGDIAALHF
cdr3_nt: TGTGCCAGCTCCCAGGCAGGGGATATTGCAGCCCTCCACTTT

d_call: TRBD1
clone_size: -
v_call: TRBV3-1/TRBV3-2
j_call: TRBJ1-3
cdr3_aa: CASSPGTAETIYF
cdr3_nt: TGTGCCAGCAGCCCCGGGACAGCCGAAACCATATATTTT

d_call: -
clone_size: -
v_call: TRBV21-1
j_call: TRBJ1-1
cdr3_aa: CASSKRWDTLHTEAFF
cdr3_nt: TGTGCCAGCAGCAAACGATGGGACACCCTGCACACTGAAGCTTTCTTT

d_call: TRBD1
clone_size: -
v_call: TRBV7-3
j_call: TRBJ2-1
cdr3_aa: CASSLDPTPGQGHNEQFF
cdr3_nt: TGTGCCAGCAGCTTAGACCCAACACCGGGACAGGGTCACAATGAGCAGTTCTTC

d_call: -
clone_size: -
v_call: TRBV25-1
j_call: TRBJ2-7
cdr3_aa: CASSEYSDSAYEQYF
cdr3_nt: TGTGCCAGCAGTGAATACTCCGATAGCGCCTACGAGCAGTACTTC

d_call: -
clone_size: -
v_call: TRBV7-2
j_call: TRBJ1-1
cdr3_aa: CASSSPTADEAFF
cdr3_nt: TGTGCCAGCAGCTCCCCTACGGCGGATGAAGCTTTCTTT

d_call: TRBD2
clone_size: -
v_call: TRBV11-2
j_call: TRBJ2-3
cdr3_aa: CASSPRGVPEGTDTQYF
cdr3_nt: TGTGCCAGCAGCCCCCGGGGGGTGCCTGAGGGCACAGATACGCAGTATTTT

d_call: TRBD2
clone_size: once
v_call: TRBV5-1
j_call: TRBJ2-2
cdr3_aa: CASSQLLAGGTGELFF
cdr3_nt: TGCGCCAGCAGTCAACTCCTAGCGGGGGGAACCGGGGAGCTGTTTTTT

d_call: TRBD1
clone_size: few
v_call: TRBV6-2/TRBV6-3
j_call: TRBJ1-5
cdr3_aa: CASSSDRTRNQPQHF
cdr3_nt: TGTGCCAGCAGTTCGGACAGGACCCGAAATCAGCCCCAGCATTTT

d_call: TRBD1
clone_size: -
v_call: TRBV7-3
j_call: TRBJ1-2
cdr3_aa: CASSWTGGDYGYTF
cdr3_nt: TGTGCCAGCAGTTGGACAGGGGGGGACTATGGCTACACCTTC

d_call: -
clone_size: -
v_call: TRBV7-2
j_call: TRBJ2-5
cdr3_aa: CASSPKRALTETQYF
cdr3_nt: TGTGCCAGCAGCCCGAAGAGGGCTCTGACGGAGACCCAGTACTTC

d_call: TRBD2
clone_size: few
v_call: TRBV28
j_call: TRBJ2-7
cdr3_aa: CASSFPGLAGDHEQYF
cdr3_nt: TGTGCCAGCAGTTTTCCGGGACTAGCGGGAGACCACGAGCAGTACTTC

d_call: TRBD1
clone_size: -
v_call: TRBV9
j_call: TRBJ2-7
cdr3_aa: CASSVSPTGKSYEQYF
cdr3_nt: TGTGCCAGCAGCGTATCCCCGACAGGGAAGAGCTACGAGCAGTACTTC

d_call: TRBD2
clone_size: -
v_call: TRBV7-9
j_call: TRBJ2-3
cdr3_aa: CASSLTSGRPTDTQYF
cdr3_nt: TGTGCCAGCAGCTTGACTAGCGGGAGGCCCACAGATACGCAGTATTTT

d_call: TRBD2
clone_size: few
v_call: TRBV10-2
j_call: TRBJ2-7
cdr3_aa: CASTGGGSTYEQYF
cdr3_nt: TGCGCCAGCACCGGCGGGGGATCTACCTACGAGCAGTACTTC

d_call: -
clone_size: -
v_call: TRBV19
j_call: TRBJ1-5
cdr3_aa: CASSTLQASNQPQHF
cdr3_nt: TGTGCCAGTAGTACACTACAGGCGAGCAATCAGCCCCAGCATTTT

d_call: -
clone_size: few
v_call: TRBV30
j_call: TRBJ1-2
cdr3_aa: CAWGLGAGYTF
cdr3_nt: TGTGCCTGGGGTCTTGGGGCTGGCTACACCTTC